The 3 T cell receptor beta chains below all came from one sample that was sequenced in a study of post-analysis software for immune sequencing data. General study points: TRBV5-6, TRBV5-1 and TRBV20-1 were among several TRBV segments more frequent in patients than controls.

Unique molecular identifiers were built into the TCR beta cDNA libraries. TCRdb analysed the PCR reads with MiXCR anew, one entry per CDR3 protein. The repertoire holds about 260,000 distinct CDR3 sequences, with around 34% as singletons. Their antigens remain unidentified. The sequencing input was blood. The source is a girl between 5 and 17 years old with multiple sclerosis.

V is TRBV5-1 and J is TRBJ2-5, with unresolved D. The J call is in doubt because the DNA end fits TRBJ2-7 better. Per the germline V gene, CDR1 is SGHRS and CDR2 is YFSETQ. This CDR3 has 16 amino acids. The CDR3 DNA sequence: TGCGCCAGCAGCTTGGGTCCGGAAGGTAAGAGCTACGAGCAGTACTTC. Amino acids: CASSLGPEGKSYEQYF.

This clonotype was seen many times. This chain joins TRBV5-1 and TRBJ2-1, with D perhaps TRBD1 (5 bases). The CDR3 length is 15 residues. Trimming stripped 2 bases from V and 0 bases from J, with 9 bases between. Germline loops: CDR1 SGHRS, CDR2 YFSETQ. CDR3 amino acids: CASSLIGDSYNEQFF. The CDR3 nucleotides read TGCGCCAGCAGCTTAATAGGGGACTCCTACAATGAGCAGTTCTTC.

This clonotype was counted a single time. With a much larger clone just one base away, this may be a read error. This chain's CDR3 is CASNSGMAGVQETQFF. Written as DNA, the CDR3 is TGTGCCAGCAACAGCGGCATGGCAGGGGTTCAAGAGACCCAGTTCTTC. The chain has TRBV7-9 and TRBJ2-5, with a tentative D call TRBD1 (6 bases). Judging by the DNA end, TRBJ2-1 fits better; the J call may be wrong. CDR3 length equals 16 residues. Germline V gives CDR1 SEHNR, CDR2 FQNEAQ (reference sequence).